The rows below give T cell receptor beta chains drawn from one sample of a study of T cell changes during pregnancy in multiple sclerosis. Some clones are missing from TCRdb's copy, which holds only in-frame ones; the method was immunoSEQ multiplex PCR. The table includes approximately 70,000 clones, 90% to 95% detected once. Specimen: peripheral blood, collected after pregnancy. The source of these receptors is a female donor with multiple sclerosis, enrolled in a pregnancy study. Each CDR3 is given with its conserved first and last residue. D genes are given only for firm matches. Not all rows give a size; the values are once, few, many and, for expanded clones, a class.

v_call: TRBV7-3; clone_size: NA; j_call: TRBJ2-7; cdr3_length: 14; d_call: NA; cdr3_nt: TGTGCCAGCAGCCCGGGACAATTGTTCTACGAGCAGTACTTC; cdr3_aa: CASSPGQLFYEQYF
v_call: TRBV7-3; clone_size: NA; j_call: TRBJ2-1; cdr3_length: 18; d_call: TRBD1; cdr3_nt: TGTGCCAGCAGCTTAACGGGCACACAGGGGGCAGGCTACAATGAGCAGTTCTTC; cdr3_aa: CASSLTGTQGAGYNEQFF
v_call: TRBV27; clone_size: NA; j_call: TRBJ2-1; cdr3_length: 16; d_call: NA; cdr3_nt: TGTGCCAGCAGTGGTCGCTGGGGGGAGAAATACAATGAGCAGTTCTTC; cdr3_aa: CASSGRWGEKYNEQFF
v_call: TRBV2; clone_size: NA; j_call: TRBJ2-5; cdr3_length: 15; d_call: NA; cdr3_nt: TGTGCCAGCAGTGAAAACACAGTCGTGAAAGAGACCCAGTACTTC; cdr3_aa: CASSENTVVKETQYF
v_call: TRBV27; clone_size: NA; j_call: TRBJ1-1; cdr3_length: 17; d_call: NA; cdr3_nt: TGTGCCAGCAGTTTAAGGCCGCCGGGCCAAGGGGACACTGAAGCTTTCTTT; cdr3_aa: CASSLRPPGQGDTEAFF
v_call: TRBV11-2; clone_size: NA; j_call: TRBJ2-1; cdr3_length: 16; d_call: TRBD2; cdr3_nt: TGTGCCAGCAGCCCTTGGACTAGAAGCTCCTACAATGAGCAGTTCTTC; cdr3_aa: CASSPWTRSSYNEQFF
v_call: TRBV19; clone_size: few; j_call: TRBJ2-7; cdr3_length: 14; d_call: TRBD1; cdr3_nt: TGTGCCAGTAGTACCGGGACAGGGTCCTACGAGCAGTACTTC; cdr3_aa: CASSTGTGSYEQYF
v_call: TRBV28; clone_size: NA; j_call: TRBJ1-2; cdr3_length: 14; d_call: NA; cdr3_nt: TGTGCCAGCAGCCGGACAGACCCCCTCAATGGCTACACCTTC; cdr3_aa: CASSRTDPLNGYTF
v_call: TRBV28; clone_size: NA; j_call: TRBJ1-5; cdr3_length: 14; d_call: TRBD1; cdr3_nt: TGTGCCAGCAGTGCGGGGACAGGCAATCAGCCCCAGCATTTT; cdr3_aa: CASSAGTGNQPQHF
v_call: TRBV5-1; clone_size: NA; j_call: TRBJ1-1; cdr3_length: 14; d_call: TRBD1; cdr3_nt: TGCGCCAGCAGCCCCTGGACAGGGGCCACTGAAGCTTTCTTT; cdr3_aa: CASSPWTGATEAFF
v_call: TRBV30; clone_size: NA; j_call: TRBJ1-6; cdr3_length: 13; d_call: TRBD1; cdr3_nt: TGTGCCTGGACCTCGGACAGGGATTCACCCCTCCACTTT; cdr3_aa: CAWTSDRDSPLHF